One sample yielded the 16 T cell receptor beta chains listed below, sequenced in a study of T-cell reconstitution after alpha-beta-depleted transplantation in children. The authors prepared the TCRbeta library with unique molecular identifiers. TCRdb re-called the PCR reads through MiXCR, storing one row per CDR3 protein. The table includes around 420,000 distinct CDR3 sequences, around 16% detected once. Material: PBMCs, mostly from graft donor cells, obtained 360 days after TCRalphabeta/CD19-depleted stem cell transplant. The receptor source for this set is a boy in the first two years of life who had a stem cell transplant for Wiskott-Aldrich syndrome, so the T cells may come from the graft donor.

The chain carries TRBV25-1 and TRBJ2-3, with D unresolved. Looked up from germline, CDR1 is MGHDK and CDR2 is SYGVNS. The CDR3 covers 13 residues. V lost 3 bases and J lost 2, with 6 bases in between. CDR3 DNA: TGTGCCAGCAGTGACCCCCTCACAGATACGCAGTATTTT. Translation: CASSDPLTDTQYF. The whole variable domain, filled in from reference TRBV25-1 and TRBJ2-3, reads EADIYQTPRYLVIGTGKKITLECSQTMGHDKMYWYQQDPGMELHLIHYSYGVNSTEKGDLSSESTVSRIRTEHFPLTLESARPSHTSQYLCASSDPLTDTQYFGPGTRLTVL.

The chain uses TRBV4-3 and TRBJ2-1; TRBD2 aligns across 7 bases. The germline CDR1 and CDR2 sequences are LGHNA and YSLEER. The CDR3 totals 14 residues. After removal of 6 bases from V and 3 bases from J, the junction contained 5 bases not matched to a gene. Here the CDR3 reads CASRREYDYNEQFF. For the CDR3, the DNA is TGCGCCAGCAGGCGGGAGTACGACTACAATGAGCAGTTCTTC.

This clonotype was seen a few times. CDR3 in amino acids: CSVRPQRNIQYF. In nucleotides, the CDR3 is TGCAGCGTTCGACCCCAGAGAAACATTCAGTACTTC. The chain is built from TRBV29-1 and TRBJ2-4; D is uncertain. The CDR3 extends over 12 amino acids. Germline CDR1 reads SQVTM; CDR2 reads ANQGSEA. Trimming removed 5 bases from V and 6 bases from J, with 11 bases in between.

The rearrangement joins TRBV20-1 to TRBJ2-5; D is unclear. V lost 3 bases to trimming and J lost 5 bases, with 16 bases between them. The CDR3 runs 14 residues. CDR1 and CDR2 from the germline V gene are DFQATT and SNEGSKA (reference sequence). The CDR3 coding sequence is TGCAGTGCTAGTTCGGCCTCTCGTCCTGAGACCCAGTACTTC. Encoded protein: CSASSASRPETQYF.

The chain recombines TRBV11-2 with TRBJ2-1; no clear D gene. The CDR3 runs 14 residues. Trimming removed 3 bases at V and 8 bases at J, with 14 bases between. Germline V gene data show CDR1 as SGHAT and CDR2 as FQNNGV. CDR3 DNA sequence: TGTGCCAGCAGCTTTCGAGACATGATCCATGAGCAGTTCTTC. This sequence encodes CASSFRDMIHEQFF.

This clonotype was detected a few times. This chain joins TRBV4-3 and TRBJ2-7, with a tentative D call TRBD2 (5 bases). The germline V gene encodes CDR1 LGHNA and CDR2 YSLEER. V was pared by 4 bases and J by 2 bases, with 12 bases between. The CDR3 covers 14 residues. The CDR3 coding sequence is TGCGCCAGCAGCCTGAGGACTCAAACCTACGAGCAGTACTTC. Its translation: CASSLRTQTYEQYF.

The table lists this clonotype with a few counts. CDR3 in DNA: TGCGCCAGCAGCCGGACAAGTTCTAGCACAGATACGCAGTATTTT. Translating gives CASSRTSSSTDTQYF. This sequence joins TRBV5-1 and TRBJ2-3, with D tentatively TRBD1 (5 bases). The germline CDR1 and CDR2 sequences are SGHRS and YFSETQ. Trimming pared 4 bases from V and 0 bases from J, leaving 12 bases between. This CDR3 has 15 amino acids.

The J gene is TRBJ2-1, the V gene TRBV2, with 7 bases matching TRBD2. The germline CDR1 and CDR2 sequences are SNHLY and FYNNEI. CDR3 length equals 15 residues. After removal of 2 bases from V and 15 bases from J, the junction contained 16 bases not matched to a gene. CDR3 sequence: CASSETSAGIGTPFF. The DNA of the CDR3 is TGTGCCAGCAGTGAAACTAGCGCGGGTATAGGCACGCCGTTCTTC. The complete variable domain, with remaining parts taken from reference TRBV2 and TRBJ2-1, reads EPEVTQTPSHQVTQMGQEVILRCVPISNHLYFYWYRQILGQKVEFLVSFYNNEISEKSEIFDDQFSVERPDGSNFTLKIRSTKLEDSAMYFCASSETSAGIGTPFFGPGTRLTVL.

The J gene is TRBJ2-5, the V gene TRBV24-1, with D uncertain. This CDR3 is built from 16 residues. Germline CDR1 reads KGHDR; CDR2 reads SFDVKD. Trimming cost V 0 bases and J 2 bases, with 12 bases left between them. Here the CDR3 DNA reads TGTGCCACCAGTGATTTGCGAGGCGGTTCTCAAGAGACCCAGTACTTC. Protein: CATSDLRGGSQETQYF.

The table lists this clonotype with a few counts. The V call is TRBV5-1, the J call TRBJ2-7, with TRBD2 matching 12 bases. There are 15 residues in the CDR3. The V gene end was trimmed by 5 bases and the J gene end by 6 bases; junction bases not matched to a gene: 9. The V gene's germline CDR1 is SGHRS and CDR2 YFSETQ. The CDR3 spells CASRYDGLAGTEQYF. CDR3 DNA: TGCGCCAGCAGGTATGATGGACTAGCGGGAACCGAGCAGTACTTC. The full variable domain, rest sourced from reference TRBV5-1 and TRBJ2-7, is KAGVTQTPRYLIKTRGQQVTLSCSPISGHRSVSWYQQTPGQGLQFLFEYFSETQRNKGNFPGRFSGRQFSNSRSEMNVSTLELGDSALYLCASRYDGLAGTEQYFGPGTRLTVT.

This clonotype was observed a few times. The CDR3 DNA is TGTGCCAGCAGCCTTGATTGGGAACTAGCGGCATATACGCAGTATTTT. It codes for CASSLDWELAAYTQYF. This rearrangement joins TRBV11-1 to TRBJ2-3; 8 nucleotides match TRBD2. Germline loops: CDR1 SGHAT, CDR2 FQDESV (reference sequence). The CDR3 covers 16 residues. V shed 5 bases, J shed 7 bases, and the junction held 14 bases outside the gene matches.

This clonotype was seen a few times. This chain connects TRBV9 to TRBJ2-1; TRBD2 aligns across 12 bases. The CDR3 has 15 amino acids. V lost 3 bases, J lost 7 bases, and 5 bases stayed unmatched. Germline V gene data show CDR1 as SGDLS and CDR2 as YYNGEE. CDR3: CASSASGRAVNEQFF. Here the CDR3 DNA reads TGTGCCAGCAGCGCTAGCGGGAGGGCCGTTAATGAGCAGTTCTTC.

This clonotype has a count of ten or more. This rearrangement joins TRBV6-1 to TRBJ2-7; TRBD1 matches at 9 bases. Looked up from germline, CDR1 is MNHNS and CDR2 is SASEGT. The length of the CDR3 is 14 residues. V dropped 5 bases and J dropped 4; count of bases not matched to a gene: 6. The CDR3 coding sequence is TGTGCCAGCAGTCGACCGGGACAGGGTTACGAGCAGTACTTC. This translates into CASSRPGQGYEQYF.

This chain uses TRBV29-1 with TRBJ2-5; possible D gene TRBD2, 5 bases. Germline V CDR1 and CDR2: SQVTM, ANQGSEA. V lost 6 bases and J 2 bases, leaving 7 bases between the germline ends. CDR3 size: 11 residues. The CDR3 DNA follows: TGCAGCGTCGGGGTACAAGAGACCCAGTACTTC. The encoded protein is CSVGVQETQYF.

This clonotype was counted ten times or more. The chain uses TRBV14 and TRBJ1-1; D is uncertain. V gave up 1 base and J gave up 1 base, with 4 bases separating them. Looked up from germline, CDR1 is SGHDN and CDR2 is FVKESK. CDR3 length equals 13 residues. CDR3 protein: CASSQGGNTEAFF. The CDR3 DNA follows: TGTGCCAGCAGCCAAGGGGGGAACACTGAAGCTTTCTTT.

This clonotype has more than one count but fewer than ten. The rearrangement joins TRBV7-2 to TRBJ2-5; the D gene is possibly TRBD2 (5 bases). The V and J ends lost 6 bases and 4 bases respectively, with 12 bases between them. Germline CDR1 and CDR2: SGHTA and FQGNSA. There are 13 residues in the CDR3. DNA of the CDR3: TGTGCCAGCAGGGTGATCGGAGGAGAGACCCAGTACTTC. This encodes CASRVIGGETQYF.